This entry lists 26 T cell receptor beta chains sequenced from one sample in a study of blood T cell repertoires in COVID-19. The table came from immunoSEQ multiplex PCR; TCRdb's copy has only in-frame clones and leaves some out. The table includes 100,000 to 150,000 clones, roughly 85% detected once. The source material was peripheral blood. The source is a woman older than 75 with COVID-19, enrolled during active disease.

This sequence joins TRBV6-2 or TRBV6-3 and TRBJ2-5; 7 bases are shared with TRBD2. V lost 4 bases and J lost 4; bases outside the gene matches: 6. This CDR3 is 14 amino acids long. CDR1 is MNHEY and CDR2 is SVGEGT in the germline V gene. CDR3 in amino acids: CASSWSGIRETQYF. CDR3 nucleotides: TGTGCCAGCAGTTGGAGCGGGATCAGAGAGACCCAGTACTTC.

This chain uses TRBV5-6 with TRBJ2-5; D possibly corresponds to TRBD2 (5 bases). The CDR3 consists of 16 residues. Trimming cost V 0 bases and J 5 bases, with 17 bases left between them. Looked up from germline, CDR1 is SGHDT and CDR2 is YYEEEE. The CDR3 protein is CASSLDFSSSGETQYF. The CDR3 DNA sequence: TGTGCCAGCAGCTTGGACTTTTCTAGCAGTGGCGAGACCCAGTACTTC.

The chain joins TRBV7-6 to TRBJ1-5, with D unresolved. CDR1 SGHVS and CDR2 FNYEAQ come from the germline V gene. V was clipped by 2 bases and J by 5 bases, with 10 bases between them. This CDR3 is 14 amino acids long. CDR3 amino acids: CASSLRGSDQPQHF. The CDR3 nucleotides are TGTGCCAGCAGCTTAAGAGGGTCCGATCAGCCCCAGCATTTT. Full variable domain (remainder filled in from reference TRBV7-6 and TRBJ1-5): GAGVSQSPRYKVTKRGQDVALRCDPISGHVSLYWYRQALGQGPEFLTYFNYEAQQDKSGLPNDRFSAERPEGSISTLTIQRTEQRDSAMYRCASSLRGSDQPQHFGDGTRLSIL.

CDR3 nucleotides: TGTGCCAGCAGTGAGGGGGACAGCACCGGGGAGCTGTTTTTT. Translation gives CASSEGDSTGELFF. V is TRBV6-2 or TRBV6-3 and J is TRBJ2-2, with 7 bases aligning to TRBD1. Germline CDR1 and CDR2: MNHEY and SVGEGT. V shed 5 bases, J shed 4 bases, and the junction held 4 bases outside the gene matches. This CDR3 has 14 residues.

This clone occurred once. The chain carries TRBV28 and TRBJ1-4; TRBD1 matches 10 bases. V lost 5 bases and J lost 7; bases outside the gene matches: 4. The CDR3 consists of 14 residues. CDR1 is MDHEN, CDR2 SYDVKM, per germline. The CDR3, as DNA: TGTGCCAGCAGTCTGACAGGGGGCGGTGAAAAACTGTTTTTT. Translated, it gives CASSLTGGGEKLFF.

The CDR3 bases are TGTGCCAGCAGCTTAGGGACAGACTACAATCAGCCCCAGCATTTT. This sequence encodes CASSLGTDYNQPQHF. This chain joins TRBV5-6 and TRBJ1-5; the match to TRBD1 covers 7 bases. Germline trimming cut 2 bases from V and 3 bases from J; bases unmatched to any gene: 5. CDR3 length: 15 residues. Germline CDR1 reads SGHDT; CDR2 reads YYEEEE.

In DNA, the CDR3 is TGTGCCAGCAGCACCGGGACAGGGAGTTACGAGCAGTACTTC. This codes for CASSTGTGSYEQYF. The rearrangement joins TRBV7-9 to TRBJ2-7; 9 bases align to TRBD1. The trim removed 5 bases at V and 4 bases at J, leaving 6 bases unmatched. Germline V gene lookup returns CDR1 SEHNR and CDR2 FQNEAQ (reference sequence). This CDR3 is built from 14 residues. The full variable domain, its missing parts supplied by reference TRBV7-9 and TRBJ2-7, is DTGVSQNPRHKITKRGQNVTFRCDPISEHNRLYWYRQTLGQGPEFLTYFQNEAQLEKSRLLSDRFSAERPKGSFSTLEIQRTEQGDSAMYLCASSTGTGSYEQYFGPGTRLTVT.

The V and J genes are TRBV9 and TRBJ2-1, with a weak D call TRBD2 (7 bases). Trimming stripped 4 bases from V and 0 bases from J, with 14 bases between. Germline V gives CDR1 SGDLS, CDR2 YYNGEE. CDR3 length: 16 residues. In DNA form, the CDR3 reads TGTGCCAGCAGCCCCGGGGGGCGGGGCTCCTACAATGAGCAGTTCTTC. This translates into CASSPGGRGSYNEQFF.

V and J are TRBV10-3 and TRBJ1-3; D may be TRBD1 (5 bases). The germline V gene has CDR1 ENHRY and CDR2 SYGVKD. Deletions cut 8 bases from V and 8 bases from J, with 10 bases between. The CDR3 has 11 residues. The CDR3 reads CAIVGGDTIYF. CDR3 sequence (DNA): TGTGCCATCGTCGGAGGGGACACCATATATTTT.

The gene calls are TRBV2 and TRBJ2-7, with TRBD1 matching 10 bases. In germline, CDR1 is SNHLY, CDR2 FYNNEI. This CDR3 comprises 14 residues. The CDR3: CADRRDRGSYEQYF. The CDR3 DNA reads TGTGCTGATCGACGGGACAGGGGATCCTACGAGCAGTACTTC.

The chain employs TRBV7-6 and TRBJ2-5; no reliable D call. This CDR3 region has 13 residues. V was clipped by 3 bases and J by 5 bases, with 10 bases between them. Per germline, CDR1 SGHVS and CDR2 FNYEAQ. The CDR3 loop is CASSFNSWETQYF. The CDR3 nucleotides are TGTGCCAGCAGCTTTAACTCTTGGGAGACCCAGTACTTC.

This clone has just one count. The chain links TRBV6-6 to TRBJ1-4; D uncertain. Looked up from germline, CDR1 is MNHNY and CDR2 is SVGAGI (reference sequence). The CDR3 loop spans 12 amino acids. Trimming pared 7 bases from V and 4 bases from J, leaving 7 bases between. The CDR3 is CASISLNEKLFF. The CDR3 DNA reads as TGTGCCAGCATCTCACTTAATGAAAAACTGTTTTTT.

The chain has TRBV10-3 and TRBJ2-1, with 10 bases fitting TRBD2. The germline V gene has CDR1 ENHRY and CDR2 SYGVKD. The length of the CDR3 is 16 residues. The J segment lost 3 bases and the V segment lost 6 bases, leaving 8 bases of the junction unmatched. This CDR3 reads CAISPPVAGGYNEQFF. The CDR3 nucleotides are TGTGCCATCAGCCCACCCGTAGCGGGAGGCTACAATGAGCAGTTCTTC.

The chain carries TRBV7-2 and TRBJ2-5; 9 nucleotides line up with TRBD2. The CDR3 runs 14 residues. Germline CDR1 is SGHTA and CDR2 is FQGNSA. Trimming at V came to 4 bases and at J to 5 bases, leaving 5 bases not matched to a gene. CDR3 nucleotides: TGTGCCAGCAGCTGGACTAGCGTTGGGGAGACCCAGTACTTC. Residues: CASSWTSVGETQYF.

The gene calls are TRBV5-6 and TRBJ1-2; D is ambiguous. Germline V gives CDR1 SGHDT, CDR2 YYEEEE. Trimming took 7 bases from V and 0 from J, leaving 22 bases between them. The CDR3 has 17 amino acids. The CDR3 nucleotides read TGTGCCAGCGCAAACCCCCTTCTCAGGCTCTCTAACTATGGCTACACCTTC. Its protein is CASANPLLRLSNYGYTF.

This clone appeared a few times. This sequence joins TRBV28 and TRBJ1-5; 9 bases are a match to TRBD1. Germline V gene lookup returns CDR1 MDHEN and CDR2 SYDVKM. The V gene end was trimmed by 7 bases and the J gene end by 5 bases; junction bases not matched to a gene: 6. The CDR3 loop spans 14 amino acids. The CDR3 here is CASMTGGWDQPQHF. In nucleotides, the CDR3 is TGTGCCAGCATGACAGGGGGATGGGATCAGCCCCAGCATTTT.

The chain combines TRBV7-8 with TRBJ2-5; 10 bases align to TRBD2. Germline lookup yields CDR1 SGHVS and CDR2 FQNEAQ. This CDR3 spans 16 amino acids. The V segment lost 1 base and the J segment 5 bases; nucleotides outside the gene matches: 7. CDR3 sequence: CASSLGTSGPVETQYF. Here the CDR3 DNA reads TGTGCCAGCAGCTTAGGGACTAGCGGACCCGTTGAGACCCAGTACTTC. Supplemented by reference TRBV7-8 and TRBJ2-5, the full variable domain reads GAGVSQSPRYKVAKRGQDVALRCDPISGHVSLFWYQQALGQGPEFLTYFQNEAQLDKSGLPSDRFFAERPEGSVSTLKIQRTQQEDSAVYLCASSLGTSGPVETQYFGPGTRLLVL.

This rearrangement joins TRBV9 to TRBJ2-2, with TRBD1 matching 10 bases. V was clipped by 0 bases and J by 4 bases; unmatched bases: 3. Per the germline V gene, CDR1 is SGDLS and CDR2 is YYNGEE. This CDR3 is built from 16 residues. The CDR3 DNA sequence: TGTGCCAGCAGCGTAGATAGGGACAGGGGCACCGGGGAGCTGTTTTTT. Its protein product is CASSVDRDRGTGELFF.

The chain employs TRBV4-2 and TRBJ1-1, with 7 bases lining up with TRBD1. The CDR3 has 14 amino acids. The germline gives CDR1 LGHNA, CDR2 YNFKEQ. J gave up 5 bases and V 2 bases, and 5 bases lay outside the gene matches. CDR3 coding DNA: TGTGCCAGCAGCCAACCGGGACAGCTTACTGAAGCTTTCTTT. This sequence encodes CASSQPGQLTEAFF.

The V call is TRBV15, the J call TRBJ2-1; TRBD2 aligns across 9 bases. Trimming cost V 0 bases and J 7 bases; bases outside gene matches: 4. CDR1 LNHNV and CDR2 YYDKDF come from the germline V gene (reference sequence). The CDR3 has 15 residues. The DNA for the CDR3 is TGTGCCACCAGCAGAGACGTGCTAGCGGGAAATGAGCAGTTCTTC. Translation: CATSRDVLAGNEQFF.

The chain links TRBV2 to TRBJ1-5, with D possibly matching TRBD1 (6 bases). There are 14 residues in the CDR3. V shed 2 bases and J shed 7 bases, with 12 bases lying between them. Germline V gene sequence: CDR1 SNHLY, CDR2 FYNNEI. The CDR3 region is CASSEQGLKQPQHF. In DNA form, the CDR3 reads TGTGCCAGCAGTGAACAGGGGTTGAAGCAGCCCCAGCATTTT.

The chain joins TRBV18 to TRBJ1-1; the D is unclear. The V gene's germline CDR1 is KGHSH and CDR2 LQKENI. The CDR3 length is 13 residues. V lost 4 bases and J 4 bases, leaving 10 bases between the germline ends. The CDR3 region has the DNA TGTGCCAGCTCACGCTCCCAGTCCACTGAAGCTTTCTTT. This translates into CASSRSQSTEAFF. Using reference TRBV18 and TRBJ1-1 for the parts outside the CDR3, the full variable domain is NAGVMQNPRHLVRRRGQEARLRCSPMKGHSHVYWYRQLPEEGLKFMVYLQKENIIDESGMPKERFSAEFPKEGPSILRIQQVVRGDSAAYFCASSRSQSTEAFFGQGTRLTVV.

V gene TRBV12-3 or TRBV12-4 combines with J gene TRBJ1-4; TRBD1 might be the D (5 bases). The CDR3 totals 12 residues. The V end lost 6 bases, the J end lost 8 bases, and 10 bases lay between the germline ends. CDR3 sequence (DNA): TGTGCCAGCAGCTTTTCAGGGGAAAAACTGTTTTTT. This gives the protein CASSFSGEKLFF.

The chain is built from TRBV28 and TRBJ2-7, with a weak D call TRBD1 (5 bases). The CDR3 totals 14 residues. Per the germline V gene, CDR1 is MDHEN and CDR2 is SYDVKM. The V gene lost 8 bases and the J gene lost 3 bases, with 17 bases spanning the gap. DNA of the CDR3: TGTGCCAGCCACGGACATCGCTCTTTCTACGAGCAGTACTTC. Translation: CASHGHRSFYEQYF.

The chain links TRBV28 to TRBJ1-4; 9 nucleotides align to TRBD1. The CDR3 is 13 amino acids. Germline V gives CDR1 MDHEN, CDR2 SYDVKM. Trimming took 7 bases from V and 11 from J; bases not matched to a gene: 8. The chain's CDR3 is CASTTLGQGKLFF. In nucleotides, the CDR3 is TGTGCCAGCACTACGTTAGGACAGGGGAAACTGTTTTTT.

The J gene is TRBJ2-3, the V gene TRBV6-5, with D maybe TRBD1 (6 bases). This CDR3 is built from 11 residues. V lost 2 bases and J 9 bases, leaving 6 bases between the germline ends. Germline lookup yields CDR1 MNHEY and CDR2 SVGAGI. The DNA of the CDR3 is TGTGCCAGCAGTTACCAGGGGACGCAGTATTTT. Its protein product is CASSYQGTQYF.